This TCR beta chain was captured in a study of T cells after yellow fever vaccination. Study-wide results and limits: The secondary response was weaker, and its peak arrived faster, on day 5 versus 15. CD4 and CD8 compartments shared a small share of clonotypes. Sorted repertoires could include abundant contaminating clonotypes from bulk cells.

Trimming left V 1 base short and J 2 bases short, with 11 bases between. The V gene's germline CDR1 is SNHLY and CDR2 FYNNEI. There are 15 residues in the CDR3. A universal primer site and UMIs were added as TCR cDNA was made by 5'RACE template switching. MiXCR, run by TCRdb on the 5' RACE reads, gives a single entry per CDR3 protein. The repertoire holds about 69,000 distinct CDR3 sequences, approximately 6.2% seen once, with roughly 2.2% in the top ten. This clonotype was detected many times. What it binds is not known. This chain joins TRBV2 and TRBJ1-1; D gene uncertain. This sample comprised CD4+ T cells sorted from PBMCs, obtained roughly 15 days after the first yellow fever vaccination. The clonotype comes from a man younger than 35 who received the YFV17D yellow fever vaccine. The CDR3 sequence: CASSEEFAGNTEAFF. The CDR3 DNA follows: TGTGCCAGCAGTGAAGAATTTGCCGGCAACACTGAAGCTTTCTTT.